The 10 T cell receptor beta chains presented below share a single source sample, sequenced in a study of identical twins. TCRdb fed the 5' RACE reads into MiXCR, producing one record per CDR3 protein. Among some 500,000 distinct CDR3 sequences, roughly 21% were seen once, and the ten largest hold about 0.99%. The sample was also linked to a second study, of T cells expressing NK-cell markers.

Sequencing was carried out using CD4+ T cells sorted from blood. These receptors all come from a young woman in good health.

This clonotype was seen ten or more times. V and J are TRBV20-1 and TRBJ2-1; D is tentatively TRBD1 or TRBD2 (5 bases each). The V gene lost 5 bases and the J gene lost 4 bases, with 12 bases spanning the gap. The CDR3 extends over 13 amino acids. Germline V CDR1 and CDR2: DFQATT, SNEGSKA (reference sequence). The CDR3: CSAWGGGYNEQFF. CDR3 nucleotide sequence: TGCAGTGCTTGGGGTGGGGGATACAATGAGCAGTTCTTC.

CDR3 amino acids: CASSSNGENEQYF. CDR3 coding DNA: TGTGCCAGCAGCTCGAATGGGGAAAACGAGCAGTACTTC. This chain joins TRBV27 and TRBJ2-7, with unresolved D. V was clipped by 6 bases and J by 5 bases, with 14 bases between them. CDR1 MNHEY and CDR2 SMNVEV come from the germline V gene (reference sequence). The CDR3 spans 13 residues.

This clonotype was seen just once. The chain uses TRBV9 and TRBJ2-7, with D possibly being TRBD2 (6 bases). The CDR3 has 15 residues. CDR1 is SGDLS, CDR2 YYNGEE, per germline. With 1 base removed from V and 0 bases from J, the gap between germline ends came to 11 bases. In DNA, the CDR3 is TGTGCCAGCAGCGTAACCGGGACTCACTCCTACGAGCAGTACTTC. Protein: CASSVTGTHSYEQYF.

The table lists this clonotype with a few counts. The gene calls are TRBV10-3 and TRBJ2-3; 7 bases align to TRBD1. Germline CDR1 reads ENHRY; CDR2 reads SYGVKD. Unmatched junction bases numbered 7, after V lost 6 bases and J lost 4 bases. The CDR3 contains 14 residues. Here the CDR3 reads CAISTQGRADTQYF. For the CDR3, the DNA is TGTGCCATCAGCACACAGGGGCGCGCAGATACGCAGTATTTT.

This clonotype occurred a few times. V is TRBV20-1 and J is TRBJ1-5; D is perhaps TRBD1 (5 bases). Germline values: CDR1 DFQATT, CDR2 SNEGSKA (reference sequence). Trimming left V 7 bases short and J 4 bases short, with 14 bases between. The CDR3 is 13 amino acids. The CDR3 DNA is TGCAGTGGGGGGGAGTCTTCGAATCAGCCCCAGCATTTT. This gives the protein CSGGESSNQPQHF.

The chain links TRBV20-1 to TRBJ1-3; D unclear. Per the germline V gene, CDR1 is DFQATT and CDR2 is SNEGSKA (reference sequence). Trimming pared 6 bases from V and 0 bases from J, leaving 9 bases between. This CDR3 region has 13 residues. As DNA, the CDR3 is TGCAGTGCGACTGGCGTCTCTGGAAACACCATATATTTT. Its translation: CSATGVSGNTIYF.

J is TRBJ2-1 and V is TRBV6-4, with 13 nucleotides matching TRBD2. The CDR3 covers 16 residues. Germline loops: CDR1 MRHNA, CDR2 SNTAGT. Trimming cost V 0 bases and J 8 bases; bases outside gene matches: 4. The CDR3, as DNA: TGTGCCAGCAGTGACTCAGGACTAGCGGGAGCCCATGAGCAGTTCTTC. Translated, it gives CASSDSGLAGAHEQFF.

The chain links TRBV7-2 to TRBJ2-7; 16 bases line up with TRBD2. Germline CDR1 is SGHTA and CDR2 is FQGNSA. Germline trimming cut 5 bases from V and 3 bases from J; bases unmatched to any gene: 4. CDR3 length: 16 residues. The CDR3 protein is CASSQGLAGGLYEQYF. In DNA, the CDR3 is TGTGCCAGCAGCCAGGGACTAGCGGGAGGGCTCTACGAGCAGTACTTC.

This clonotype was detected only a few times. V and J are TRBV7-2 and TRBJ1-1; 7 positions agree with TRBD1. V shed 2 bases and J 5 bases; nucleotides not matched to a gene: 11. Germline CDR1 SGHTA, CDR2 FQGNSA. CDR3 size: 16 residues. CDR3 sequence: CASSLWDSTPWTEAFF. The CDR3 DNA reads as TGTGCCAGCAGCTTATGGGACAGCACTCCATGGACTGAAGCTTTCTTT.

This clonotype was counted at least ten times. J is TRBJ2-7 and V is TRBV20-1, with no clear D. Per germline, CDR1 DFQATT and CDR2 SNEGSKA (reference sequence). The length of the CDR3 is 13 residues. V was cut by 5 bases and J by 0 bases, with 11 bases left in between. The DNA of the CDR3 is TGCAGTGCTCCGCGGCCTAGCTCCTACGAGCAGTACTTC. Its protein product is CSAPRPSSYEQYF.